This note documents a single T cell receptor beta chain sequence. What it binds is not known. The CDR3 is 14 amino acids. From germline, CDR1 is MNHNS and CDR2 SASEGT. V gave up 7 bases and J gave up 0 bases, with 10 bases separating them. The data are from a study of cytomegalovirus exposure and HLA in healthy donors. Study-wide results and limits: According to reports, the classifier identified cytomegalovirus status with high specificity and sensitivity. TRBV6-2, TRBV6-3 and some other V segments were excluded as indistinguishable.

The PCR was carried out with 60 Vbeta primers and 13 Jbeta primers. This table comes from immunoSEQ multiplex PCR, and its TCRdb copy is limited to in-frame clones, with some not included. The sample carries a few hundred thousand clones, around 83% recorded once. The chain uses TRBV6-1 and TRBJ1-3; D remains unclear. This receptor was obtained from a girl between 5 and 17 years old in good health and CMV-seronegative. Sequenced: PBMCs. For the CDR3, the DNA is TGTGCCAGCACCGGTCAACTCTCTGGAAACACCATATATTTT. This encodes CASTGQLSGNTIYF.